This TCR beta chain stems from a study of blood T cells in healthy people across ages. Whole-study findings and limits: A roughly linear age-dependent decrease characterized TCR beta diversity per million T cells.

Regarding this clonotype: Antigen specificity is unknown. Compared with germline, one end of the junction differs, possibly owing to a read error.

CDR3 length: 14 amino acids. Germline V gene sequence: CDR1 DFQATT, CDR2 SNEGSKA (reference sequence). A second about 7 to 12 cycle PCR used barcoded and J-beta primers. TCRdb processed the 5' RACE reads anew with MiXCR; each CDR3 protein has one entry. The repertoire holds 800,000 or so distinct CDR3 sequences, with approximately 25% as singletons. These records were also assigned to another study, of T cells of mothers and their children.

This chain connects TRBV20-1 to TRBJ2-1; the D gene is possibly TRBD2 (5 bases). The J call may be mistaken, given a closer DNA end match to TRBJ2-5. Sequencing used blood. The receptor was derived from a boy between 5 and 17 years old in good health. The CDR3 nucleotides read TGCAGTACTAGAGCGGAGGCTGATAGTCAGACCCAGTACTTC. Translated: CSTRAEADSQTQYF.